The next 19 T cell receptor beta chains were all read from a single sample in a study of T cells in Graves' hyperthyroidism and ophthalmopathy. Amplification yielded TCR beta CDR3 regions, with RNA transcripts as the source. The HTBI primer set was used in a first-round RT-PCR of the TCR CDR3. TCRdb re-called the multiplex PCR reads with MiXCR, one entry per CDR3 protein. The table includes about 270,000 distinct CDR3 sequences, about 25% detected once. Material for sequencing was blood. The source of these receptors is a man in his forties with Graves' hyperthyroidism that later progressed to Graves' ophthalmopathy.

This clonotype was observed at least ten times. This rearrangement joins TRBV20-1 to TRBJ2-5; 10 positions agree with TRBD1. The CDR3 runs to 14 residues. Germline CDR1 is DFQATT and CDR2 is SNEGSKA (reference sequence). V lost 3 bases, J lost 2 bases, and 3 bases stayed unmatched. CDR3 region: CSARTGQGQETQYF. CDR3 DNA: TGCAGTGCTAGGACGGGACAGGGGCAAGAGACCCAGTACTTC.

The chain joins TRBV27 to TRBJ2-5; D is perhaps TRBD1 or TRBD2 (5 bases each). V was pared by 5 bases and J by 7 bases, with 14 bases between. The CDR3 runs to 13 residues. Germline V gene sequence: CDR1 MNHEY, CDR2 SMNVEV (reference sequence). Here the CDR3 reads CASSPGTSRTQYF. The DNA for the CDR3 is TGTGCCAGCAGTCCCGGGACCTCAAGGACCCAGTACTTC.

This clonotype was picked up many times. The genes are TRBV5-1 and TRBJ1-2; unclear D gene. This CDR3 has 15 residues. With 2 bases removed from V and 3 bases from J, the gap between germline ends came to 14 bases. Germline assignment: CDR1 SGHRS and CDR2 YFSETQ. The CDR3 sequence is CASSLNSAGDYGYTF. In DNA, the CDR3 is TGCGCCAGCAGCTTAAATTCGGCCGGGGACTATGGCTACACCTTC.

This clonotype was seen ten or more times. The chain recombines TRBV18 with TRBJ2-2; D not certain. The CDR3 extends over 10 amino acids. V was cut by 8 bases and J by 7 bases, with 5 bases left in between. Germline CDR1 reads KGHSH; CDR2 reads LQKENI. The chain's CDR3 is CASRNGELFF. The CDR3 DNA sequence: TGTGCCAGCAGAAACGGGGAGCTGTTTTTT.

In this sample, this clonotype turned up many times. The germline gene is not matched at one end of the junction; a read error may be the cause. The rearrangement joins TRBV6-1 to TRBJ2-5; 11 positions match TRBD1. The CDR3 consists of 16 residues. CDR1 and CDR2 from the germline V gene are MNHNS and SASEGT. CDR3 residues: CASSAGTGGGREAQYF. The CDR3 nucleotides read TGTGCCAGCAGTGCCGGGACAGGGGGGGGCAGAGAGGCCCAGTACTTC.

The sample holds many counts of this clonotype. CDR3 nucleotide sequence: TGTGCCAGCATCGAGGACAGGGCTATGAACACTGAAGCTTTCTTT. Protein: CASIEDRAMNTEAFF. J is TRBJ1-1 and V is TRBV12-3 or TRBV12-4; TRBD1 matches at 8 bases. The CDR3 runs to 15 residues. The V and J ends lost 7 bases and 0 bases, in that order; junction bases with no gene match: 7.

This clonotype was counted many times. The V gene is TRBV20-1, the J gene TRBJ1-1; TRBD1 might be the D (6 bases). The germline V gene has CDR1 DFQATT and CDR2 SNEGSKA (reference sequence). CDR3 length: 14 amino acids. V was shortened by 3 bases and J by 6 bases, with 17 bases between the two germline ends. The CDR3 region is CSASVGTGYSEAFF. In DNA form, the CDR3 reads TGCAGTGCTAGTGTAGGAACAGGGTATTCTGAAGCTTTCTTT.

The sample holds many counts of this clonotype. Mismatch with germline at one junction end may stem from a read error. The chain is built from TRBV3-1 and TRBJ1-2, with D perhaps TRBD1 (6 bases). The CDR3 is 16 amino acids. Per the germline V gene, CDR1 is LGHDT and CDR2 is YNNKEL (reference sequence). The CDR3 region is CAGSQDLDSTPYGYTF. The CDR3 DNA reads TGTGCCGGCAGCCAGGACCTGGACAGTACCCCGTATGGCTACACCTTC.

This clonotype was observed at least ten times. J is TRBJ1-2 and V is TRBV6-2 or TRBV6-3, with D maybe TRBD1 (6 bases). Germline values: CDR1 MNHEY, CDR2 SVGEGT. The CDR3 consists of 13 residues. The V end was cut by 5 bases, the J end by 2 bases, with 9 bases between. Here the CDR3 DNA reads TGTGCCAGCAGTAACCAGGGGAACTATGGCTACACCTTC. Its translation: CASSNQGNYGYTF.

This clonotype has a count of ten or more. This rearrangement joins TRBV15 to TRBJ1-5, with 7 bases matching TRBD1. The CDR3 has 14 amino acids. V was pared by 6 bases and J by 6 bases, with 8 bases of the junction left unmatched. Germline CDR1 reads LNHNV; CDR2 reads YYDKDF (reference sequence). CDR3 DNA sequence: TGTGCCACCAGTAAGACAGGGTTGGGTCAGCCCCAGCATTTT. Its translation: CATSKTGLGQPQHF.

There are a few counts of this clonotype. One base away lies a much larger clone, so this may be a sequencing read error. CDR3 coding DNA: TGTGCCAGTAGTAGGGGACAGGGGAACTATGGCTACATCTTC. As protein: CASSRGQGNYGYIF. This chain uses TRBV19 with TRBJ1-2, with TRBD1 matching 10 bases. In germline, CDR1 is LNHDA, CDR2 SQIVND (reference sequence). The CDR3 consists of 14 residues.

This clonotype was seen a handful of times. The chain carries TRBV7-2 and TRBJ2-7; no reliable D call. This CDR3 has 12 residues. V lost 4 bases and J lost 0, with 4 bases in between. Germline values: CDR1 SGHTA, CDR2 FQGNSA. Here the CDR3 DNA reads TGTGCCAGCAGCTCCTTCTCCTACGAGCAGTACTTC. Its translation is CASSSFSYEQYF.

At least ten counts were recorded for this clonotype. The chain carries TRBV5-1 and TRBJ2-7; the match to TRBD1 covers 10 bases. V was pared by 4 bases and J by 3 bases, with 4 bases of the junction left unmatched. This CDR3 is 14 amino acids long. The germline gives CDR1 SGHRS, CDR2 YFSETQ. The CDR3 nucleotides are TGCGCCAGCAGCCCGGGACAGGGGATCTACGAGCAGTACTTC. Protein: CASSPGQGIYEQYF.

The table lists this clonotype with many counts. This sequence joins TRBV7-9 and TRBJ2-5; the D call may be TRBD1 or TRBD2 (5 bases each). Trimming removed 1 base at V and 4 bases at J, with 10 bases between. CDR1 and CDR2 (germline): SEHNR, FQNEAQ (reference sequence). This CDR3 has 14 residues. The CDR3 region has the DNA TGTGCCAGCAGCTTAGTCCCAGGGACAGAGACCCAGTACTTC. Translated: CASSLVPGTETQYF.

This chain links TRBV5-5 with TRBJ1-5, with a possible D match to TRBD1 (5 bases). Germline V CDR1 and CDR2: SGHKS, YYEKEE (reference sequence). The V and J ends lost 0 bases and 4 bases respectively, with 14 bases between them. This CDR3 is built from 16 residues. The CDR3, as DNA: TGTGCCAGCAGCTTGGAGGAGGGGATTGGAAATCAGCCCCAGCATTTT. This encodes CASSLEEGIGNQPQHF.

This chain connects TRBV6-2 or TRBV6-3 to TRBJ2-2; D is uncertain. In germline, CDR1 is MNHEY, CDR2 SVGEGT. The ends were cut back, 0 bases at V and 1 base at J, with 18 bases in the middle. CDR3 length: 19 amino acids. This chain's CDR3 is CASSYSRILSPGNTGELFF. For the CDR3, the DNA is TGTGCCAGCAGTTACTCGAGGATTCTTTCACCAGGGAACACCGGGGAGCTGTTTTTT.

About this clonotype itself: A much larger clone is a single base away; this may be a read error. This CDR3 fails to terminate in the conserved phenylalanine or tryptophan, so it likely reflects a read error. The DNA is left out, because the CDR3 cannot be placed on it with certainty; the CDR3 is given as TCRdb lists it. The chain joins TRBV19 to TRBJ1-2; whether TRBD1, the table's D call, matches the DNA was not checked. Per the germline V gene, CDR1 is LNHDA and CDR2 is SQIVND (reference sequence). 16 amino acids form the CDR3, both terminal residues included. CDR3 loop: CASSMGAGSGYYGHTS.

This clonotype was observed at least ten times. The chain carries TRBV20-1 and TRBJ2-7, with D unresolved. The CDR3 runs 14 residues. Germline CDR1 reads DFQATT; CDR2 reads SNEGSKA (reference sequence). With 3 bases removed from V and 1 base from J, the gap between germline ends came to 13 bases. The CDR3 nucleotides read TGCAGTGCTAGGGGCATTCGCGTATCCTACGAGCAGTACTTC. Protein sequence: CSARGIRVSYEQYF.

This clonotype was detected ten times or more. The chain uses TRBV6-5 and TRBJ1-1, with D possibly being TRBD1 (5 bases). Germline CDR1 is MNHEY and CDR2 is SVGAGI. Trimming removed 2 bases from V and 2 bases from J, with 12 bases in between. This CDR3 comprises 15 residues. CDR3 amino acids: CASSYELTGNTEAFF. The CDR3 DNA reads TGTGCCAGCAGTTACGAGTTAACAGGCAACACTGAAGCTTTCTTT.